Below, 9 T cell receptor beta chains from the same sample are listed, as sequenced in a study of OX40 agonist ivuxolimab in advanced cancers. The method was the immunoSEQ multiplex PCR assay. TCRdb obtained this table from immuneACCESS and retained in-frame rearrangements with V and J assigned. These tables miss some clones; where compared with another copy, unresolved V genes account for less than half of the shortfall, and the remainder is unexplained. This sample has around 88,000 clones in its table, and about 90% of those were observed once. The ten top clones hold more than 0.5% of the sample. The sequencing used CD4+ or CD8+ T cells sorted from blood, collected in a trial of the OX40 agonist ivuxolimab. The receptors here all came from an adult with an advanced solid tumor such as melanoma, head and neck, liver or kidney cancer.

The rearrangement links TRBV19 to TRBJ2-7; 10 bases fit TRBD1. The CDR3 sequence is 14 residues long. Trimming cost V 5 bases and J 5 bases; bases outside gene matches: 6. Germline V gene sequence: CDR1 LNHDA, CDR2 SQIVND (reference sequence). The CDR3 sequence: CASSFRDRGHEQYF. The CDR3 DNA reads as TGTGCCAGTAGTTTCCGGGACAGGGGCCACGAGCAGTACTTC.

The V gene is TRBV4-1, the J gene TRBJ1-1, with no clear D. Looked up from germline, CDR1 is MGHRA and CDR2 is YSYEKL. This CDR3 comprises 15 residues. V lost 4 bases to trimming and J lost 4 bases, with 16 bases between them. This CDR3 reads CASSRVEGTATEAFF. In DNA form, the CDR3 reads TGCGCCAGCAGCCGAGTTGAGGGTACAGCCACTGAAGCTTTCTTT.

In DNA, the CDR3 is TGTGCCAGTAGTTCCGGTGTACAAGAGACCCAGTACTTC. Its protein is CASSSGVQETQYF. The rearrangement links TRBV19 to TRBJ2-5; D call uncertain. V lost 5 bases and J lost 2, with 9 bases in between. Germline lookup yields CDR1 LNHDA and CDR2 SQIVND (reference sequence). This CDR3 is built from 13 residues.

The rearrangement uses TRBV5-4 and TRBJ1-2, with 10 bases fitting TRBD1. The CDR3 consists of 12 residues. The germline CDR1 and CDR2 sequences are SGHNT and YYREEE (reference sequence). Trimming at V came to 4 bases and at J to 8 bases, leaving 2 bases not matched to a gene. The DNA of the CDR3 is TGTGCCAGCAGCCTGGGACAGGGGGGCTACACCTTC. It encodes CASSLGQGGYTF.

This chain uses TRBV5-1 with TRBJ2-7; D might be TRBD2 (6 bases). Germline lookup yields CDR1 SGHRS and CDR2 YFSETQ. Trimming took off 5 bases at V and 0 bases at J, with 9 bases between the two ends. This CDR3 region has 13 residues. CDR3 protein: CASRQTSSYEQYF. The CDR3 region has the DNA TGCGCCAGCAGACAGACTAGCTCCTACGAGCAGTACTTC.

The chain has TRBV15 and TRBJ2-3, with a tentative D call TRBD1 (5 bases). CDR3 size: 16 residues. V lost 0 bases, J lost 0 bases, and 10 bases lay in between. Per the germline V gene, CDR1 is LNHNV and CDR2 is YYDKDF (reference sequence). The CDR3 DNA reads TGTGCCACCAGCAGAGATAGGGGCAGAAGCACAGATACGCAGTATTTT. Translation: CATSRDRGRSTDTQYF.

In its sample, this clone was seen once. This chain links TRBV13 with TRBJ2-2; 8 positions agree with TRBD1. The CDR3 totals 16 residues. With V trimmed by 5 bases and J by 6 bases, 11 bases remained unmatched. Germline V CDR1 and CDR2: PRHDT, FYEKMQ (reference sequence). The CDR3 DNA follows: TGTGCCAGCAGCCCGCCCGGACAGGGAACGGCCGGGGAGCTGTTTTTT. Translation gives CASSPPGQGTAGELFF. The variable domain in full, completed from reference TRBV13 and TRBJ2-2, reads AAGVIQSPRHLIKEKRETATLKCYPIPRHDTVYWYQQGPGQDPQFLISFYEKMQSDKGSIPDRFSAQQFSDYHSELNMSSLELGDSALYFCASSPPGQGTAGELFFGEGSRLTVL.

CDR3 region: CASSPDRTETQYF. The CDR3 bases are TGTGCCAGCAGTCCTGACAGGACAGAGACCCAGTACTTC. The gene calls are TRBV6-1 and TRBJ2-5; a possible D gene is TRBD1 (6 bases). The CDR3 sequence is 13 residues long. V gave up 5 bases and J gave up 4 bases, with 11 bases separating them. Germline V gene lookup returns CDR1 MNHNS and CDR2 SASEGT.

Here the CDR3 DNA reads TGTGCCAGCAGCTTAGCGTCAGGCACAGATACGCAGTATTTT. Encoded protein: CASSLASGTDTQYF. The chain couples TRBV7-6 to TRBJ2-3; D gene ambiguous. This CDR3 contains 14 residues. With 0 bases removed from V and 1 base from J, the gap between germline ends came to 5 bases. Germline V gene data show CDR1 as SGHVS and CDR2 as FNYEAQ.